The 19 T cell receptor beta chains presented below share a single source sample, sequenced in a study of cytomegalovirus exposure and HLA in healthy donors. The PCR ran on 60 Vbeta and 13 Jbeta primers. Using immunoSEQ multiplex PCR, the repertoire was profiled, and TCRdb retains in-frame clones only, with some absent. The data contain roughly 130,000 clones, 75% to 85% of them singletons. Source material: PBMCs. These receptors were taken from a man between 18 and 29 years old in good health and CMV-seronegative.

The chain combines TRBV19 with TRBJ2-3; 10 bases map to TRBD2. This CDR3 has 15 residues. The germline V gene encodes CDR1 LNHDA and CDR2 SQIVND (reference sequence). V gave up 2 bases and J gave up 4 bases; unmatched junction bases: 3. CDR3 nucleotide sequence: TGTGCCAGTAGTATATCGCTAGCGGGAGCAGATACGCAGTATTTT. Encoded protein: CASSISLAGADTQYF.

This clone was picked up a small number of times. The chain has TRBV10-1 and TRBJ1-1, with D maybe TRBD1 (5 bases). V was pared by 8 bases and J by 8 bases, with 12 bases between. CDR1 WNHNN and CDR2 SYGVQD come from the germline V gene (reference sequence). The CDR3 is 11 amino acids. The CDR3 protein is CASAMNREAFF. The CDR3, as DNA: TGCGCCAGCGCTATGAACAGGGAAGCTTTCTTT.

The chain has TRBV18 and TRBJ2-2; 12 bases are shared with TRBD2. CDR1 is KGHSH, CDR2 LQKENI, per germline. V was clipped by 5 bases and J by 6 bases; unmatched bases: 4. The CDR3 covers 15 residues. The DNA of the CDR3 is TGTGCCAGCTCAGGACTAGCGGGAACTGCCGGGGAGCTGTTTTTT. Translating gives CASSGLAGTAGELFF. Full variable domain (outside the CDR3, taken from reference TRBV18 and TRBJ2-2): NAGVMQNPRHLVRRRGQEARLRCSPMKGHSHVYWYRQLPEEGLKFMVYLQKENIIDESGMPKERFSAEFPKEGPSILRIQQVVRGDSAAYFCASSGLAGTAGELFFGEGSRLTVL.

V is TRBV30 and J is TRBJ2-2; TRBD1 matches at 7 bases. Germline V CDR1 and CDR2: GTSNPN, SVGIG (reference sequence). The trim removed 2 bases at V and 6 bases at J, leaving 6 bases unmatched. The CDR3 spans 14 residues. CDR3 coding DNA: TGTGCCTGGAGTTACGTACAGGGGCCCGGGGAGCTGTTTTTT. Translating it yields CAWSYVQGPGELFF.

The chain couples TRBV10-3 to TRBJ2-2, with TRBD2 matching 10 bases. V lost 10 bases, J lost 7 bases, and 9 bases stayed unmatched. CDR1 is ENHRY and CDR2 is SYGVKD in the germline V gene. The CDR3 runs 14 residues. CDR3 coding DNA: TGTGCCACGAAGGGGACTAGCGCAAGCGGGGAGCTGTTTTTT. Protein product: CATKGTSASGELFF.

In DNA, the CDR3 is TGCGCCAGCAGCTTGTTGACAGCCTACAATGAGCAGTTCTTC. It is translated as CASSLLTAYNEQFF. The rearrangement joins TRBV5-1 to TRBJ2-1; possibly TRBD1 for D (5 bases). The CDR3 length is 14 residues. V was pared by 1 base and J by 2 bases, with 7 bases between. Germline V lookup: CDR1 SGHRS, CDR2 YFSETQ.

The chain recombines TRBV5-1 with TRBJ2-3, with TRBD1 matching over 7 bases. This CDR3 is 14 amino acids long. CDR1 SGHRS and CDR2 YFSETQ come from the germline V gene. V shed 4 bases and J 2 bases; nucleotides not matched to a gene: 4. The CDR3 loop reads CASSPGQTTDTQYF. In DNA, the CDR3 is TGCGCCAGCAGCCCGGGACAGACCACAGATACGCAGTATTTT.

This chain connects TRBV9 to TRBJ2-3; D gene uncertain. With 0 bases removed from V and 2 bases from J, the gap between germline ends came to 7 bases. The germline CDR1 and CDR2 sequences are SGDLS and YYNGEE. There are 14 residues in the CDR3. The CDR3 loop reads CASSVVSNTDTQYF. CDR3 bases: TGTGCCAGCAGCGTAGTATCTAACACAGATACGCAGTATTTT. Combining the CDR3 with reference TRBV9 and TRBJ2-3 gives the whole variable domain DSGVTQTPKHLITATGQRVTLRCSPRSGDLSVYWYQQSLDQGLQFLIQYYNGEERAKGNILERFSAQQFPDLHSELNLSSLELGDSALYFCASSVVSNTDTQYFGPGTRLTVL.

This clone was seen only once. CDR3 DNA sequence: TGTGCCAGCAGCTTCCGAGGACAGGGAGGGAACATTCAGTACTTC. This translates into CASSFRGQGGNIQYF. The chain joins TRBV7-3 to TRBJ2-4, with D possibly TRBD1 on 8 matching bases. V shed 3 bases and J shed 7 bases, with 16 bases lying between them. Germline CDR1 and CDR2: SGHTA and FQGTGA. This CDR3 contains 15 residues.

The table lists this clone with a few counts. The gene calls are TRBV4-2 and TRBJ1-5, with D perhaps TRBD1 (6 bases). The V end lost 0 bases, the J end lost 7 bases, and 13 bases lay between the germline ends. The CDR3 covers 15 residues. Looked up from germline, CDR1 is LGHNA and CDR2 is YNFKEQ. CDR3 loop: CASSQEGGRGQPQHF. CDR3 in DNA: TGTGCCAGCAGCCAAGAGGGGGGGCGGGGACAGCCCCAGCATTTT.

V gene TRBV5-1 combines with J gene TRBJ2-3, with 9 bases fitting TRBD1. The CDR3 is made up of 15 amino acids. V gave up 3 bases and J gave up 3 bases; unmatched junction bases: 5. The germline gives CDR1 SGHRS, CDR2 YFSETQ. The chain's CDR3 is CASSYTGGVTDTQYF. The DNA for the CDR3 is TGCGCCAGCAGCTATACAGGGGGCGTAACAGATACGCAGTATTTT.

The chain recombines TRBV7-2 with TRBJ2-1, with D maybe TRBD2 (6 bases). Germline CDR1 is SGHTA and CDR2 is FQGNSA. The CDR3 sequence is 15 residues long. Trimming removed 8 bases at V and 4 bases at J, with 18 bases between. CDR3 region: CASSLVSSAYNEQFF. CDR3 sequence (DNA): TGTGCCAGCTCCTTAGTGTCTAGCGCGTACAATGAGCAGTTCTTC. Based on the CDR3 plus reference TRBV7-2 and TRBJ2-1, the full variable domain is GAGVSQSPSNKVTEKGKDVELRCDPISGHTALYWYRQSLGQGLEFLIYFQGNSAPDKSGLPSDRFSAERTGGSVSTLTIQRTQQEDSAVYLCASSLVSSAYNEQFFGPGTRLTVL.

J is TRBJ2-1 and V is TRBV5-1, with a weak D call TRBD1 (6 bases). The germline CDR1 and CDR2 sequences are SGHRS and YFSETQ. This CDR3 is 15 amino acids long. V was shortened by 4 bases and J by 8 bases, with 19 bases between the two germline ends. The DNA for the CDR3 is TGCGCCAGCAGCCTTACAGGGCTAGGGGGAGATGAGCAGTTCTTC. Its translation is CASSLTGLGGDEQFF.

The DNA for the CDR3 is TGTGCCAGCAGCCGGGGCAGGGGAGTCTACGAGCAGTACTTC. This codes for CASSRGRGVYEQYF. This chain connects TRBV6-5 to TRBJ2-7; D possibly corresponds to TRBD1 (6 bases). V was shortened by 6 bases and J by 3 bases, with 15 bases between the two germline ends. Germline CDR1 MNHEY, CDR2 SVGAGI. The CDR3 runs to 14 residues.

The chain recombines TRBV11-2 with TRBJ2-3; 8 nucleotides line up with TRBD2. V was pared by 5 bases and J by 2 bases, with 6 bases of the junction left unmatched. This CDR3 has 15 amino acids. The germline V gene has CDR1 SGHAT and CDR2 FQNNGV. CDR3 sequence reads: CASSNSGTYTDTQYF. As DNA, the CDR3 is TGTGCCAGCAGCAATAGCGGGACCTACACAGATACGCAGTATTTT.

The chain links TRBV9 to TRBJ2-7; TRBD2 matches at 8 bases. The CDR3 is made up of 14 amino acids. Germline lookup yields CDR1 SGDLS and CDR2 YYNGEE. V trimming: 4 bases; J trimming: 7 bases; junction bases outside the gene matches: 10. The CDR3 nucleotides read TGTGCCAGCAGCCTCGCGGGAGGTACGGGAGAGCAGTACTTC. Protein: CASSLAGGTGEQYF.

The V and J genes are TRBV4-3 and TRBJ2-2; TRBD2 aligns across 8 bases. This CDR3 comprises 18 residues. The germline CDR1 and CDR2 sequences are LGHNA and YSLEER. The trim removed 2 bases at V and 2 bases at J, leaving 10 bases unmatched. The CDR3 is CASSQIRSSGGNTGELFF. The CDR3 DNA reads TGCGCCAGCAGCCAAATCAGGTCAAGCGGGGGTAACACCGGGGAGCTGTTTTTT.

This sequence joins TRBV7-6 and TRBJ2-1; 9 bases align to TRBD2. With 1 base clipped from V and 3 bases from J, the junction kept 4 bases outside the gene matches. CDR1 is SGHVS and CDR2 is FNYEAQ in the germline V gene. The CDR3 has 16 residues. CDR3 protein: CASSLVAGGHYNEQFF. CDR3 coding DNA: TGTGCCAGCAGCTTAGTTGCGGGAGGGCACTACAATGAGCAGTTCTTC.

The V gene is TRBV7-8, the J gene TRBJ1-1, with D maybe TRBD1 (6 bases). Trimming took off 4 bases at V and 8 bases at J, with 20 bases between the two ends. CDR1 and CDR2 from the germline V gene are SGHVS and FQNEAQ. The CDR3 consists of 15 residues. The CDR3 sequence: CASSYLVGQSLEAFF. The CDR3 region has the DNA TGTGCCAGCAGCTACCTCGTTGGACAGTCGCTCGAAGCTTTCTTT.